The clone carrying this T cell receptor (beta chain) was seen once. The antigen is not known. Some clones are missing from TCRdb's copy, which holds only in-frame ones; the method was immunoSEQ multiplex PCR. Among about 240,000 clones listed, about 83% were seen once. The junction had 4 bases not matched to a gene; V was cut back by 6 bases and J by 7 bases. The germline CDR1 and CDR2 sequences are MDHEN and SYDVKM. The CDR3 has 13 residues. The data are from a study of cytomegalovirus exposure and HLA in healthy donors. Study-wide results and caveats: Among the CMV-associated chains, three were confirmed in vitro as specific for CMV antigens. As was reported, the classifier diagnosed cytomegalovirus status with high specificity and sensitivity.

The V gene is TRBV28, the J gene TRBJ2-1; 9 bases map to TRBD1. The receptor was isolated from a man between 18 and 35 years old in good health and CMV-seronegative. The sequencing sample was made of PBMCs. DNA of the CDR3: TGTGCCAGCAGAAAGGGACAGGGAAATGAGCAGTTCTTC. Protein sequence: CASRKGQGNEQFF.